One sample yielded the 27 T cell receptor beta chains listed below, sequenced in a study of T cell responses to AZD1222 COVID-19 vaccine. Data came from immunoSEQ multiplex PCR; TCRdb stores just in-frame clones and leaves some out. The sample has over 110,000 clones, more than 85% seen once. The material was peripheral blood, obtained on day 0 of AZD1222 vaccination. These receptors came from an adult in good health.

V usage is TRBV6-5 and J usage is TRBJ1-6, with 7 nucleotides matching TRBD1. CDR3 length: 15 amino acids. The V gene's germline CDR1 is MNHEY and CDR2 SVGAGI. V shed 2 bases, J shed 9 bases, and the junction held 7 bases outside the gene matches. Here the CDR3 DNA reads TGTGCCAGCAGTTACGTAGCAGGGGGAGCTTCACCCCTCCACTTT. It translates to CASSYVAGGASPLHF.

CDR3 region: CASSPSRSEPQHF. DNA of the CDR3: TGTGCCAGCTCACCCAGCCGGAGCGAGCCCCAGCATTTT. The genes are TRBV18 and TRBJ1-5; unclear D gene. Trimming took off 3 bases at V and 8 bases at J, with 11 bases between the two ends. Germline V gene data show CDR1 as KGHSH and CDR2 as LQKENI. CDR3 size: 13 residues.

This clone was recorded only once. This chain links TRBV10-3 with TRBJ1-6; tentative D call: TRBD1 (5 bases). This CDR3 region has 14 residues. Germline V gives CDR1 ENHRY, CDR2 SYGVKD. V was cut by 7 bases and J by 9 bases, with 16 bases left in between. CDR3 amino acids: CAITKEGKGSPLHF. The CDR3 nucleotides read TGTGCCATCACTAAGGAGGGGAAAGGTTCACCCCTCCACTTT.

The J gene is TRBJ1-5, the V gene TRBV15, with D perhaps matching TRBD1 (6 bases). V lost 8 bases and J 0 bases, leaving 11 bases between the germline ends. This CDR3 comprises 14 residues. Germline lookup yields CDR1 LNHNV and CDR2 YYDKDF (reference sequence). CDR3: CATSGTYSNQPQHF. The CDR3 DNA reads TGTGCCACCTCCGGGACATATAGCAATCAGCCCCAGCATTTT.

This rearrangement joins TRBV30 to TRBJ1-4; D not certain. CDR3 length: 14 amino acids. V gave up 4 bases and J gave up 0 bases, with 9 bases separating them. Germline V gene data show CDR1 as GTSNPN and CDR2 as SVGIG (reference sequence). This chain's CDR3 is CAWTFRATNEKLFF. The CDR3 bases are TGTGCCTGGACATTCCGTGCAACTAATGAAAAACTGTTTTTT.

The chain links TRBV5-4 to TRBJ2-3; no firm D call. The CDR3 runs 12 residues. The germline V gene has CDR1 SGHNT and CDR2 YYREEE (reference sequence). Trimming stripped 3 bases from V and 2 bases from J, with 4 bases between. CDR3 in amino acids: CASSSTTDTQYF. CDR3 bases: TGTGCCAGCAGCTCCACCACAGATACGCAGTATTTT.

This clone was recorded only once. V is TRBV5-1 and J is TRBJ2-7; 9 bases agree with TRBD1. Germline CDR1 reads SGHRS; CDR2 reads YFSETQ. The CDR3 has 14 amino acids. V lost 4 bases and J lost 4; bases outside the gene matches: 6. The CDR3 DNA sequence: TGCGCCAGCAGCCTGGGACAGGGTTCTTACGAGCAGTACTTC. It specifies CASSLGQGSYEQYF. The full variable domain, rest sourced from reference TRBV5-1 and TRBJ2-7, is KAGVTQTPRYLIKTRGQQVTLSCSPISGHRSVSWYQQTPGQGLQFLFEYFSETQRNKGNFPGRFSGRQFSNSRSEMNVSTLELGDSALYLCASSLGQGSYEQYFGPGTRLTVT.

The CDR3 coding sequence is TGTGCCAGCAGCTTCTACCTCTCCTACGAGCAGTACTTC. Residues: CASSFYLSYEQYF. The chain recombines TRBV5-6 with TRBJ2-7, with D unclear. Germline lookup yields CDR1 SGHDT and CDR2 YYEEEE. V dropped 2 bases and J dropped 0 bases, with 6 bases sitting between them. This CDR3 is 13 amino acids long.

This clone appeared a few times. This sequence joins TRBV5-3 and TRBJ2-7; the D gene could be TRBD1 or TRBD2 (5 bases each). TRBV5-3 is an ORF, with its function uncertain. The length of the CDR3 is 19 residues. The V end lost 4 bases, the J end lost 3 bases, and 29 bases lay between the germline ends. DNA of the CDR3: TGTGCCAGAAGCCCAAGAGTTAGAGGAGTCGGGGACCACCGCTACGAGCAGTACTTC. The encoded protein is CARSPRVRGVGDHRYEQYF.

This chain uses TRBV6-5 with TRBJ2-7; TRBD1 agrees at 7 bases. The CDR3 is 14 amino acids. Trimming cost V 4 bases and J 4 bases; bases outside gene matches: 7. Germline CDR1 and CDR2: MNHEY and SVGAGI. This chain's CDR3 is CASSFDRAAYEQYF. The CDR3, as DNA: TGTGCCAGCAGTTTCGACAGGGCGGCGTACGAGCAGTACTTC.

The rearrangement links TRBV20-1 to TRBJ1-5; unclear D gene. The germline V gene encodes CDR1 DFQATT and CDR2 SNEGSKA (reference sequence). The germline V and J ends were trimmed by 3 bases and 2 bases, with 11 bases remaining between them. The CDR3 length is 14 residues. The CDR3 bases are TGCAGTGCTAGTGGCCCCGCCGGCAATCAGCCCCAGCATTTT. Amino acids: CSASGPAGNQPQHF.

The chain recombines TRBV18 with TRBJ2-3, with D possibly being TRBD1 or TRBD2 (5 bases each). CDR3 length equals 17 residues. V gave up 2 bases and J gave up 0 bases, with 15 bases separating them. The germline CDR1 and CDR2 sequences are KGHSH and LQKENI. This CDR3 reads CASSPSSSGTSTDTQYF. In DNA form, the CDR3 reads TGTGCCAGCTCACCATCTAGCTCGGGGACGAGCACAGATACGCAGTATTTT.

This clone was seen just once. The gene calls are TRBV28 and TRBJ1-5, with TRBD1 matching 8 bases. CDR3 length equals 15 residues. Trimming cost V 6 bases and J 9 bases; bases outside gene matches: 13. CDR1 and CDR2 from the germline V gene are MDHEN and SYDVKM. Written as DNA, the CDR3 is TGTGCCAGCAGCTCGGGACAGGTCACCTCTGGGCCCCAGCATTTT. This encodes CASSSGQVTSGPQHF.

The V call is TRBV6-5, the J call TRBJ2-7; the D gene is possibly TRBD2 (5 bases). The CDR3 covers 14 residues. V lost 5 bases, J lost 2 bases, and 13 bases lay in between. Germline V gives CDR1 MNHEY, CDR2 SVGAGI. This CDR3 is CASSTPSGTYEQYF. CDR3 in DNA: TGTGCCAGCAGTACTCCAAGCGGTACCTACGAGCAGTACTTC.

V is TRBV6-2 or TRBV6-3 and J is TRBJ1-1, with unresolved D. V was trimmed by 1 base and J by 10 bases, leaving 10 bases between them. Germline loops: CDR1 MNHEY, CDR2 SVGEGT. This CDR3 has 12 residues. CDR3: CASSYLPSIAFF. The CDR3 nucleotides read TGTGCCAGCAGTTACTTGCCATCCATAGCTTTCTTT.

This chain joins TRBV4-3 and TRBJ2-7; a possible D gene is TRBD2 (5 bases). CDR3 length: 14 residues. Germline V CDR1 and CDR2: LGHNA, YSLEER. The V end was cut by 0 bases, the J end by 9 bases, with 15 bases between. Here the CDR3 DNA reads TGCGCCAGCAGCCAAGATAGGAGGAGCATACGGCAGTACTTC. Amino acid sequence: CASSQDRRSIRQYF.

J is TRBJ2-5 and V is TRBV7-2; no clear D. Germline V gene sequence: CDR1 SGHTA, CDR2 FQGNSA. The V end was cut by 5 bases, the J end by 5 bases, with 15 bases between. This CDR3 has 14 residues. The CDR3: CASSPIGRWETQYF. The CDR3 region has the DNA TGTGCCAGCAGCCCGATTGGGCGGTGGGAGACCCAGTACTTC.

V usage is TRBV4-3 and J usage is TRBJ2-5, with unresolved D. CDR1 LGHNA and CDR2 YSLEER come from the germline V gene. The CDR3 sequence is 14 residues long. Trimming shortened V by 2 bases and J by 2 bases, and 9 bases separated the two germline ends. CDR3 loop: CASSQHSAQETQYF. Here the CDR3 DNA reads TGCGCCAGCAGCCAACATTCGGCTCAAGAGACCCAGTACTTC.

J is TRBJ2-1 and V is TRBV1; the table's D call, TRBD2, has no DNA check behind it. TRBV1 is a listed pseudogene. The CDR3 spans 16 residues. DNA for the CDR3: TGCACCAGCAGCCAACCTATAGCGGCTTCCTACAATGAGCAGTTCTTC. As protein: CTSSQPIAASYNEQFF.

This clone appeared once. V is TRBV10-1 and J is TRBJ2-1; the match to TRBD1 covers 9 bases. This CDR3 comprises 15 residues. The germline CDR1 and CDR2 sequences are WNHNN and SYGVQD (reference sequence). V shed 3 bases, J shed 5 bases, and the junction held 5 bases outside the gene matches. As DNA, the CDR3 is TGCGCCAGCAGTGACGGGACAGGGACCCACAATGAGCAGTTCTTC. This gives the protein CASSDGTGTHNEQFF.

The chain combines TRBV5-4 with TRBJ2-7; 9 bases line up with TRBD2. V gave up 0 bases and J gave up 7 bases; unmatched junction bases: 11. This CDR3 comprises 16 residues. The V gene's germline CDR1 is SGHNT and CDR2 YYREEE (reference sequence). The CDR3 spells CASSLGSGGGGSEQYF. As DNA, the CDR3 is TGTGCCAGCAGCTTGGGTTCTGGCGGGGGGGGAAGTGAGCAGTACTTC.

This clone was detected once. The rearrangement uses TRBV5-1 and TRBJ1-5, with D possibly being TRBD1 (6 bases). The CDR3 consists of 14 residues. Germline CDR1 and CDR2: SGHRS and YFSETQ. V was pared by 2 bases and J by 8 bases, with 14 bases between. The CDR3 loop is CASSFGGLGEPQHF. CDR3 nucleotides: TGCGCCAGCAGCTTCGGGGGCCTGGGGGAGCCCCAGCATTTT. Supplemented by reference TRBV5-1 and TRBJ1-5, the full variable domain reads KAGVTQTPRYLIKTRGQQVTLSCSPISGHRSVSWYQQTPGQGLQFLFEYFSETQRNKGNFPGRFSGRQFSNSRSEMNVSTLELGDSALYLCASSFGGLGEPQHFGDGTRLSIL.

This clone appeared once. The chain combines TRBV11-2 with TRBJ2-1; tentative D call: TRBD1 (6 bases). The V end lost 5 bases, the J end lost 0 bases, and 14 bases lay between the germline ends. The CDR3 covers 16 residues. Germline V gives CDR1 SGHAT, CDR2 FQNNGV. The CDR3 DNA follows: TGTGCCAGCAGCCAGGGGCCACCTCCCTCCTACAATGAGCAGTTCTTC. Translating gives CASSQGPPPSYNEQFF.

The V call is TRBV25-1, the J call TRBJ1-2; TRBD1 is a possible D gene (5 bases). CDR1 is MGHDK and CDR2 is SYGVNS in the germline V gene. The CDR3 loop spans 15 amino acids. V gave up 2 bases and J gave up 5 bases, with 15 bases separating them. The CDR3 bases are TGTGCCAGCAGTGAAGAGTCCGGGACGGTATATGGCTACACCTTC. Its protein is CASSEESGTVYGYTF.

The chain is built from TRBV29-1 and TRBJ2-7; D possibly corresponds to TRBD1 (6 bases). The CDR3 covers 13 residues. V lost 3 bases and J 5 bases, leaving 14 bases between the germline ends. Germline values: CDR1 SQVTM, CDR2 ANQGSEA. CDR3 bases: TGCAGCGTTGAGGGACAAAAGGCGGACGAGCAGTACTTC. Translated, it gives CSVEGQKADEQYF.

V and J are TRBV9 and TRBJ2-3, with TRBD2 matching 8 bases. CDR3 length: 16 amino acids. The germline V gene has CDR1 SGDLS and CDR2 YYNGEE. V lost 1 base to trimming and J lost 0 bases; unmatched junction nucleotides: 4. The CDR3 DNA reads TGTGCCAGCAGCGTATTTAGCGGGGCTAGCACAGATACGCAGTATTTT. Translating it yields CASSVFSGASTDTQYF. Drawing the rest from reference TRBV9 and TRBJ2-3, the complete variable domain is DSGVTQTPKHLITATGQRVTLRCSPRSGDLSVYWYQQSLDQGLQFLIQYYNGEERAKGNILERFSAQQFPDLHSELNLSSLELGDSALYFCASSVFSGASTDTQYFGPGTRLTVL.

This clone was seen just once. The chain carries TRBV7-2 and TRBJ1-5; the match to TRBD1 covers 9 bases. The germline V gene encodes CDR1 SGHTA and CDR2 FQGNSA. The CDR3 consists of 16 residues. V trimming: 5 bases; J trimming: 1 base; junction bases outside the gene matches: 6. The CDR3 here is CASSRAGTGSNQPQHF. CDR3 nucleotides: TGTGCCAGCAGCCGCGCCGGGACAGGGAGCAATCAGCCCCAGCATTTT.